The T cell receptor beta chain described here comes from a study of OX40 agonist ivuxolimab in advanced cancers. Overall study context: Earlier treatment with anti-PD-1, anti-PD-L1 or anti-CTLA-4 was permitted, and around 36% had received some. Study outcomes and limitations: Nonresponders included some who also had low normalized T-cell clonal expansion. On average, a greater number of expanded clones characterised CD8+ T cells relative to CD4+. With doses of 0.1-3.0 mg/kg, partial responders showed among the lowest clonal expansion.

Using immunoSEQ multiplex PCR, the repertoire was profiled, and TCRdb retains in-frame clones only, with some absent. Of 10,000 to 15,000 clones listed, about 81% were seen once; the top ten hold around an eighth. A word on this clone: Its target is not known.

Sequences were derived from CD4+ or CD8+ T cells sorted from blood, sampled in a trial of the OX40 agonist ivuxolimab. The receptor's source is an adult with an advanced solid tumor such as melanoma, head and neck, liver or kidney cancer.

CDR3 coding DNA: TGTGCCAGTAGTACTAGCGGGAGGGGCGTTTATGAGCAGTTCTTC. It is translated as CASSTSGRGVYEQFF. The chain couples TRBV19 to TRBJ2-1, with 12 positions matching TRBD2. V shed 4 bases, J shed 8 bases, and the junction held 6 bases outside the gene matches. The germline gives CDR1 LNHDA, CDR2 SQIVND (reference sequence). The CDR3 totals 15 residues.